The 27 T cell receptor beta chains presented below share a single source sample, sequenced in a study of T-cell memory formation after mild COVID-19. TCRdb recomputed calls from the 5' RACE reads with MiXCR, one row per CDR3 protein. The sample consists of about 470,000 distinct CDR3 sequences, around a sixth of them appearing once. The material sequenced was PBMCs or a T cell subset sorted from them (not recorded which). Every receptor here comes from an adult woman who had mild COVID-19 (a few samples of this study predate the infection). Cell type and time point are not known.

In its sample, this clonotype was seen a few times. The J gene is TRBJ2-3, the V gene TRBV9, with TRBD2 identical over 11 bases. Trimming cost V 5 bases and J 2 bases; bases outside gene matches: 7. Germline CDR1 reads SGDLS; CDR2 reads YYNGEE. This CDR3 has 16 amino acids. The CDR3 sequence: CASSGPSGGTTDTQYF. The DNA for the CDR3 is TGTGCCAGCAGTGGTCCTAGCGGGGGGACCACAGATACGCAGTATTTT. The variable domain in full, with the rest retrieved from reference TRBV9 and TRBJ2-3, is DSGVTQTPKHLITATGQRVTLRCSPRSGDLSVYWYQQSLDQGLQFLIQYYNGEERAKGNILERFSAQQFPDLHSELNLSSLELGDSALYFCASSGPSGGTTDTQYFGPGTRLTVL.

The chain uses TRBV27 and TRBJ2-5, with a tentative D call TRBD1 (5 bases). Trimming stripped 4 bases from V and 5 bases from J, with 11 bases between. Germline V gene lookup returns CDR1 MNHEY and CDR2 SMNVEV (reference sequence). CDR3 length: 13 residues. This CDR3 reads CASSWLSGETQYF. CDR3 sequence (DNA): TGTGCCAGCAGTTGGTTGTCAGGGGAGACCCAGTACTTC.

The rearrangement uses TRBV6-5 and TRBJ1-5, with a possible D match to TRBD1 (5 bases). The germline gives CDR1 MNHEY, CDR2 SVGAGI. The CDR3 has 15 amino acids. The germline V and J ends were trimmed by 6 bases and 3 bases, with 15 bases remaining between them. The CDR3 coding sequence is TGTGCCAGCAGACTCCGGGACCCTCCCAATCAGCCCCAGCATTTT. It is translated as CASRLRDPPNQPQHF.

This clonotype turned up a few times. V gene TRBV11-1 combines with J gene TRBJ1-1, with TRBD1 matching 9 bases. This CDR3 has 13 residues. The germline gives CDR1 SGHAT, CDR2 FQDESV (reference sequence). J was trimmed by 10 bases and V by 4 bases; bases with no gene match: 7. The chain's CDR3 is CASSWTGAEGAFF. CDR3 DNA: TGTGCCAGCAGCTGGACAGGGGCTGAGGGAGCTTTCTTT.

This clonotype was seen a handful of times. The genes are TRBV4-2 and TRBJ2-1; D gene unclear. The V gene's germline CDR1 is LGHNA and CDR2 YNFKEQ. V lost 4 bases to trimming and J lost 8 bases, with 12 bases between them. The CDR3 spans 13 residues. The DNA of the CDR3 is TGTGCCAGCAGCCCGCCGGGCTTCGATGAGCAGTTCTTC. Its translation: CASSPPGFDEQFF.

The chain joins TRBV5-5 to TRBJ1-2; TRBD1 matches at 9 bases. The CDR3 runs to 15 residues. V lost 2 bases and J lost 4; bases outside the gene matches: 6. Germline V gene lookup returns CDR1 SGHKS and CDR2 YYEKEE (reference sequence). Written as DNA, the CDR3 is TGTGCCAGCAGCTTCGGGACAGGGTATAGCTATGGCTACACCTTC. It codes for CASSFGTGYSYGYTF.

V gene TRBV6-2 or TRBV6-3 combines with J gene TRBJ2-7; D gene unclear. The V and J ends lost 0 bases and 4 bases respectively, with 16 bases between them. CDR3 size: 16 residues. CDR1 and CDR2 (germline): MNHEY, SVGEGT. As DNA, the CDR3 is TGTGCCAGCAGTTACTCTAGAGAAGGGAAAACTTACGAGCAGTACTTC. It codes for CASSYSREGKTYEQYF.

The chain has TRBV10-3 and TRBJ2-3, with TRBD2 matching over 16 bases. The germline V gene encodes CDR1 ENHRY and CDR2 SYGVKD. J lost 4 bases, V lost 6 bases, and 4 bases had no gene match. The CDR3 has 16 amino acids. In DNA form, the CDR3 reads TGTGCCATCAGCCCGGGACTAGCGGGGGGGCCAGATACGCAGTATTTT. Its protein is CAISPGLAGGPDTQYF.

The gene calls are TRBV10-3 and TRBJ2-5; D unclear. Germline values: CDR1 ENHRY, CDR2 SYGVKD. This CDR3 comprises 15 residues. Trimming left V 3 bases short and J 3 bases short, with 14 bases between. The CDR3 sequence is CAISDSLSREETQYF. The CDR3 DNA sequence: TGTGCCATCAGTGATTCCCTAAGTCGGGAAGAGACCCAGTACTTC.

This clonotype was picked up a small number of times. The chain links TRBV27 to TRBJ2-7; weak D call: TRBD2 (5 bases). The V gene lost 8 bases and the J gene lost 2 bases, with 10 bases spanning the gap. Germline CDR1 is MNHEY and CDR2 is SMNVEV (reference sequence). The CDR3 sequence is 12 residues long. CDR3 protein: CASGEYTYEQYF. CDR3 nucleotide sequence: TGTGCCAGCGGGGAGTATACCTACGAGCAGTACTTC.

This clonotype was seen only a few times. The gene calls are TRBV27 and TRBJ1-4; D might be TRBD1 (5 bases). The germline gives CDR1 MNHEY, CDR2 SMNVEV (reference sequence). CDR3 size: 15 residues. Trimming stripped 1 base from V and 10 bases from J, with 16 bases between. CDR3 DNA: TGTGCCAGCAGTTTATGGGGCCAGTTCGGCTCAAAACTGTTTTTT. Translated, it gives CASSLWGQFGSKLFF.

The table lists this clonotype with a few counts. This chain connects TRBV6-5 to TRBJ2-3; a weak D match, TRBD1 (5 bases). Germline loops: CDR1 MNHEY, CDR2 SVGAGI. There are 15 residues in the CDR3. V was clipped by 2 bases and J by 7 bases, with 16 bases between them. The CDR3 spells CASSYLDGARHTQYF. Here the CDR3 DNA reads TGTGCCAGCAGTTACCTCGATGGGGCGCGCCATACGCAGTATTTT.

V gene TRBV6-2 or TRBV6-3 combines with J gene TRBJ2-7; TRBD1 matches 9 bases. J was trimmed by 5 bases and V by 6 bases; bases with no gene match: 8. The CDR3 runs to 14 residues. Germline lookup yields CDR1 MNHEY and CDR2 SVGEGT. For the CDR3, the DNA is TGTGCCAGCAGGCCGGGACAGGGCTGGAACGAGCAGTACTTC. As protein: CASRPGQGWNEQYF.

This clonotype was detected a few times. The chain has TRBV7-9 and TRBJ2-7, with D perhaps being TRBD1 or TRBD2 (6 bases each). This CDR3 is built from 13 residues. V dropped 4 bases and J dropped 2 bases, with 9 bases sitting between them. Germline CDR1 is SEHNR and CDR2 is FQNEAQ (reference sequence). The DNA of the CDR3 is TGTGCCAGCAGCTGGGGGGCTCCCTACGAGCAGTACTTC. It is translated as CASSWGAPYEQYF.

This clonotype was counted only a few times. The V call is TRBV2, the J call TRBJ2-5; D may be TRBD1 (6 bases). Trimming cost V 1 base and J 4 bases, with 10 bases left between them. CDR3 length: 14 residues. Germline V gene data show CDR1 as SNHLY and CDR2 as FYNNEI. The CDR3 is CASSEEGDGETQYF. CDR3 DNA: TGTGCCAGCAGTGAAGAGGGGGATGGAGAGACCCAGTACTTC.

The chain couples TRBV4-2 to TRBJ2-3, with TRBD2 matching over 12 bases. After removal of 4 bases from V and 11 bases from J, the junction contained 10 bases not matched to a gene. The CDR3 covers 15 residues. Per germline, CDR1 LGHNA and CDR2 YNFKEQ. CDR3 bases: TGTGCCAGCAGCCCTAGCGGGGGGGAGGGGTACGGGCAGTATTTT. It yields the protein CASSPSGGEGYGQYF.

The rearrangement links TRBV6-2 or TRBV6-3 to TRBJ1-1; D call uncertain. The CDR3 covers 12 residues. Germline CDR1 MNHEY, CDR2 SVGEGT. The germline V and J ends were trimmed by 5 bases and 7 bases, with 11 bases remaining between them. The DNA of the CDR3 is TGTGCCAGCAGTGCATACAGAGGTGAAGCTTTCTTT. Translated: CASSAYRGEAFF.

This clonotype was observed a few times. The V and J genes are TRBV4-1 and TRBJ2-5; D not certain. V was shortened by 1 base and J by 4 bases, with 16 bases between the two germline ends. CDR3 length: 16 amino acids. The germline CDR1 and CDR2 sequences are MGHRA and YSYEKL. This chain's CDR3 is CASSQVNLGFPETQYF. The CDR3 bases are TGCGCCAGCAGCCAAGTCAATCTGGGGTTCCCAGAGACCCAGTACTTC.

The chain employs TRBV7-8 and TRBJ2-7; no clear D gene. This CDR3 is built from 13 residues. The germline gives CDR1 SGHVS, CDR2 FQNEAQ. V lost 6 bases and J 5 bases, leaving 14 bases between the germline ends. CDR3 region: CASRTPDDHEQYF. Here the CDR3 DNA reads TGTGCCAGCAGGACCCCTGATGACCACGAGCAGTACTTC.

The V and J genes are TRBV20-1 and TRBJ2-3; 12 nucleotides match TRBD2. V trimming: 0 bases; J trimming: 0 bases; junction bases outside the gene matches: 13. This CDR3 region has 20 residues. Germline-derived CDR1 and CDR2 are DFQATT and SNEGSKA (reference sequence). This chain's CDR3 is CSARDFSSSGRETSTDTQYF. Written as DNA, the CDR3 is TGCAGTGCTAGAGATTTTTCGTCTAGCGGGAGGGAGACTAGCACAGATACGCAGTATTTT.

The rearrangement uses TRBV5-1 and TRBJ1-5; no firm D call. Germline V gene data show CDR1 as SGHRS and CDR2 as YFSETQ. The CDR3 runs to 15 residues. The V end lost 4 bases, the J end lost 0 bases, and 11 bases lay between the germline ends. The chain's CDR3 is CASSPGEFSNQPQHF. CDR3 DNA: TGCGCCAGCAGCCCCGGGGAATTTAGCAATCAGCCCCAGCATTTT.

This clonotype turned up a few times. The CDR3 nucleotides read TGTGCTAGTGGTCAAGGGACAGGGGGACAAGAGACCCAGTACTTC. It specifies CASGQGTGGQETQYF. The chain combines TRBV12-5 with TRBJ2-5, with 11 bases identical to TRBD1. Trimming took 5 bases from V and 2 from J; bases not matched to a gene: 4. Germline assignment: CDR1 LGHNT and CDR2 FRNRAP. The CDR3 extends over 15 amino acids.

This clonotype was detected a few times. The chain links TRBV29-1 to TRBJ2-3; 7 nucleotides line up with TRBD2. V lost 4 bases and J lost 0; bases outside the gene matches: 4. Germline assignment: CDR1 SQVTM and CDR2 ANQGSEA. This CDR3 contains 14 residues. CDR3 coding DNA: TGCAGCGTTGTCGGGGGGTATAGCACAGATACGCAGTATTTT. Amino acids: CSVVGGYSTDTQYF.

The chain has TRBV27 and TRBJ2-5; D uncertain. Trimming left V 6 bases short and J 4 bases short, with 15 bases between. Germline assignment: CDR1 MNHEY and CDR2 SMNVEV (reference sequence). This CDR3 region has 14 residues. CDR3 sequence (DNA): TGTGCCAGCAGGGACGGAGCCGTGGGAGAGACCCAGTACTTC. Its translation: CASRDGAVGETQYF.

In this sample, this clonotype turned up a few times. The chain has TRBV29-1 and TRBJ2-5; the match to TRBD2 covers 9 bases. This CDR3 has 13 residues. Germline V lookup: CDR1 SQVTM, CDR2 ANQGSEA. Trimming at V came to 6 bases and at J to 6 bases, leaving 8 bases not matched to a gene. The CDR3 loop is CSVLGAGGKTQYF. The CDR3 nucleotides are TGCAGCGTCCTAGGGGCGGGAGGGAAGACCCAGTACTTC.

This clonotype has a handful of counts. The chain couples TRBV18 to TRBJ2-5; perhaps TRBD2 as D (5 bases). From germline, CDR1 is KGHSH and CDR2 LQKENI. V lost 8 bases to trimming and J lost 5 bases, with 15 bases between them. CDR3 length equals 13 residues. The DNA of the CDR3 is TGTGCCAGCGACCAAGCGGTCGGGGAGACCCAGTACTTC. Its protein is CASDQAVGETQYF.

The V gene is TRBV9, the J gene TRBJ2-7, with 8 bases lining up with TRBD1. The CDR3 is 14 residues long. Germline V gene sequence: CDR1 SGDLS, CDR2 YYNGEE. The J segment lost 4 bases and the V segment lost 3 bases, leaving 6 bases of the junction unmatched. The CDR3 reads CASSAGGDLYEQYF. DNA of the CDR3: TGTGCCAGCAGCGCAGGGGGCGACCTGTACGAGCAGTACTTC.